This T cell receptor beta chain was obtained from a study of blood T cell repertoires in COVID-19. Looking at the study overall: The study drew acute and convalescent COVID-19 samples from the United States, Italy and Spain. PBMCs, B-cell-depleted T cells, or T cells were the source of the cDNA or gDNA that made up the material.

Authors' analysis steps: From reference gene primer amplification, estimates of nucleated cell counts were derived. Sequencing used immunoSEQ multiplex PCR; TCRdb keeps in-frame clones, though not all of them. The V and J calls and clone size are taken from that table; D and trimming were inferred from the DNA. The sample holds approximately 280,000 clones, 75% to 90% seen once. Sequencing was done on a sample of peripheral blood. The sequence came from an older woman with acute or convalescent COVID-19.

For the CDR3, the DNA is TGTGCCAGCAGCTTAGCGGGGACAGACTACGAGCAGTACTTC. This codes for CASSLAGTDYEQYF. The chain uses TRBV7-8 and TRBJ2-7; TRBD1 matches at 7 bases. Per the germline V gene, CDR1 is SGHVS and CDR2 is FQNEAQ. This CDR3 contains 14 residues. V lost 0 bases, J lost 3 bases, and 2 bases stayed unmatched.